These 20 T cell receptor beta chains were sequenced from one sample in a study of blood T cell repertoires in COVID-19. TCRdb keeps only in-frame clones here, not all; method: immunoSEQ multiplex PCR. The sample carries some 330,000 clones, over 75% recorded once. Material for sequencing was PBMCs or T cells enriched from blood (not recorded which). The receptors were sampled from a man aged 25-45 years who had recovered from COVID-19.

This chain connects TRBV29-1 to TRBJ2-7; 10 positions match TRBD2. The V gene's germline CDR1 is SQVTM and CDR2 ANQGSEA. J was trimmed by 3 bases and V by 0 bases; bases with no gene match: 17. The CDR3 runs 19 residues. In DNA form, the CDR3 reads TGCAGCGTTGAAGACCCCGGGCCCGGCCCTAGCGGGGGCAGCTACGAGCAGTACTTC. This sequence encodes CSVEDPGPGPSGGSYEQYF.

This clone turned up a few times. The V call is TRBV5-1, the J call TRBJ1-1; 7 bases are shared with TRBD1. CDR1 SGHRS and CDR2 YFSETQ come from the germline V gene. This CDR3 is built from 15 residues. With 4 bases clipped from V and 1 base from J, the junction kept 7 bases outside the gene matches. CDR3 DNA sequence: TGCGCCAGCAGCGTCCCGACAGGGACGAACACTGAAGCTTTCTTT. Protein product: CASSVPTGTNTEAFF.

The DNA for the CDR3 is TGTGCCAGTAGTTGGCTCCGGACAGGCGGGATAGAGACCCAGTACTTC. It yields the protein CASSWLRTGGIETQYF. The chain joins TRBV19 to TRBJ2-5; a weak D match, TRBD1 (7 bases). V dropped 5 bases and J dropped 4 bases, with 20 bases sitting between them. Germline values: CDR1 LNHDA, CDR2 SQIVND (reference sequence). The CDR3 runs to 16 residues.

The CDR3 sequence is CASRTGGHNQPQHF. CDR3 nucleotide sequence: TGTGCCAGTAGGACAGGGGGCCATAATCAGCCCCAGCATTTT. The V gene is TRBV19, the J gene TRBJ1-5; 10 bases match TRBD1. This CDR3 comprises 14 residues. CDR1 is LNHDA, CDR2 SQIVND, per germline (reference sequence). V dropped 6 bases and J dropped 4; count of bases not matched to a gene: 3.

This sequence joins TRBV11-2 and TRBJ2-7; 8 bases map to TRBD2. The germline gives CDR1 SGHAT, CDR2 FQNNGV. With 3 bases clipped from V and 4 bases from J, the junction kept 5 bases outside the gene matches. This CDR3 has 14 amino acids. CDR3 loop: CASSFGTRRYEQYF. The DNA for the CDR3 is TGTGCCAGCAGCTTTGGGACTAGGCGATACGAGCAGTACTTC.

The gene calls are TRBV3-1 (or the pseudogene TRBV3-2) and TRBJ2-5; D unresolved. The CDR3 loop spans 14 amino acids. CDR1 is LGHDT, CDR2 YNNKEL, per germline (reference sequence). V shed 1 base and J shed 4 bases, with 10 bases lying between them. The CDR3 spells CASSQGRRGETQYF. The DNA of the CDR3 is TGTGCCAGCAGCCAAGGCCGAAGAGGAGAGACCCAGTACTTC.

The chain joins TRBV6-1 to TRBJ1-3; D gene ambiguous. CDR3 length: 13 amino acids. CDR1 and CDR2 from the germline V gene are MNHNS and SASEGT. Between the trimmed V and J ends, which lost 3 bases and 5 bases, there was a span of 8 bases. For the CDR3, the DNA is TGTGCCAGCAGTGATTGGAGGAGAAACACCATATATTTT. It yields the protein CASSDWRRNTIYF.

The chain carries TRBV7-9 and TRBJ1-2, with a tentative D call TRBD1 (6 bases). With 4 bases removed from V and 12 bases from J, the gap between germline ends came to 18 bases. The germline V gene encodes CDR1 SEHNR and CDR2 FQNEAQ (reference sequence). This CDR3 region has 13 residues. CDR3 residues: CASSSPRGGGDTF. The CDR3 DNA reads as TGTGCCAGCAGCTCCCCCCGGGGAGGGGGGGACACCTTC.

The chain employs TRBV19 and TRBJ1-1; 8 bases line up with TRBD1. This CDR3 has 14 residues. V was pared by 3 bases and J by 5 bases, with 5 bases of the junction left unmatched. The germline gives CDR1 LNHDA, CDR2 SQIVND (reference sequence). CDR3 sequence (DNA): TGTGCCAGTAGTATTGACAGGGGTTCGACTGAAGCTTTCTTT. Protein product: CASSIDRGSTEAFF.

This chain connects TRBV30 to TRBJ1-1; a possible D gene is TRBD1 (6 bases). CDR1 GTSNPN and CDR2 SVGIG come from the germline V gene (reference sequence). The V and J ends lost 4 bases and 0 bases respectively, with 9 bases between them. The CDR3 has 13 residues. The CDR3 bases are TGTGCCTGGACCTACAGGGTGAACACTGAAGCTTTCTTT. Translated: CAWTYRVNTEAFF. Together with reference TRBV30 and TRBJ1-1, the CDR3 gives the full variable domain: SQTIHQWPATLVQPVGSPLSLECTVEGTSNPNLYWYRQAAGRGLQLLFYSVGIGQISSEVPQNLSASRPQDRQFILSSKKLLLSDSGFYLCAWTYRVNTEAFFGQGTRLTVV.

The chain employs TRBV3-1 (or the pseudogene TRBV3-2) and TRBJ1-3; a possible D gene is TRBD1 (6 bases). The V end lost 0 bases, the J end lost 0 bases, and 12 bases lay between the germline ends. CDR3 size: 17 residues. Germline V gene sequence: CDR1 LGHDT, CDR2 YNNKEL (reference sequence). CDR3 coding DNA: TGTGCCAGCAGCCAAGATCGCCGCAGGGGCTCTGGAAACACCATATATTTT. Translating gives CASSQDRRRGSGNTIYF.

The CDR3 DNA follows: TGTGCCAGCAGTCTACAAGGGGTGAATGGCTACACCTTC. It specifies CASSLQGVNGYTF. The chain is built from TRBV28 and TRBJ1-2; D possibly corresponds to TRBD1 (5 bases). With 5 bases removed from V and 6 bases from J, the gap between germline ends came to 13 bases. CDR3 size: 13 residues. Germline lookup yields CDR1 MDHEN and CDR2 SYDVKM.

V is TRBV5-1 and J is TRBJ1-3; no clear D. Germline V gene lookup returns CDR1 SGHRS and CDR2 YFSETQ. V was clipped by 0 bases and J by 8 bases, with 12 bases between them. The CDR3 extends over 14 amino acids. The CDR3 bases are TGCGCCAGCAGCTTGGCACCAGGTCGTGACACCATATATTTT. Residues: CASSLAPGRDTIYF.

J is TRBJ1-4 and V is TRBV6-6; no clear D. Germline V gives CDR1 MNHNY, CDR2 SVGAGI (reference sequence). V dropped 4 bases and J dropped 5 bases, with 5 bases sitting between them. The CDR3 contains 12 residues. The CDR3 here is CASSSLNEKLFF. CDR3 bases: TGTGCCAGCAGTTCTCTCAATGAAAAACTGTTTTTT.

V is TRBV28 and J is TRBJ1-5, with 8 bases aligning to TRBD1. Losses at the gene ends were 6 bases for V and 0 bases for J; bases not matched to a gene: 4. Germline CDR1 MDHEN, CDR2 SYDVKM. The CDR3 spans 15 residues. The CDR3 bases are TGTGCCAGCAGCTCGCAGGGGGCTAGCAATCAGCCCCAGCATTTT. Protein sequence: CASSSQGASNQPQHF.

This chain uses TRBV13 with TRBJ2-1, with 12 nucleotides matching TRBD2. The CDR3 runs to 20 residues. CDR1 is PRHDT, CDR2 FYEKMQ, per germline (reference sequence). V shed 1 base, J shed 0 bases, and the junction held 10 bases outside the gene matches. The CDR3 region has the DNA TGTGCCAGCAGCTTAGCTAGGACTAGCGGGACTTTTAGCTCCTACAATGAGCAGTTCTTC. It codes for CASSLARTSGTFSSYNEQFF.

Here the CDR3 DNA reads TGTGCCAGCAGCCAAGGGCAACCGGGACAAGAGACCCAGTACTTC. Protein sequence: CASSQGQPGQETQYF. J is TRBJ2-5 and V is TRBV3-1 (or the pseudogene TRBV3-2); maybe TRBD2 (5 bases). Trimming left V 1 base short and J 2 bases short, with 11 bases between. CDR3 size: 15 residues. Germline CDR1 LGHDT, CDR2 YNNKEL (reference sequence).

The gene calls are TRBV30 and TRBJ1-6, with D uncertain. The length of the CDR3 is 15 residues. The germline CDR1 and CDR2 sequences are GTSNPN and SVGIG (reference sequence). The V end lost 0 bases, the J end lost 4 bases, and 10 bases lay between the germline ends. CDR3 residues: CAWSVGGTYNSPLHF. DNA for the CDR3: TGTGCCTGGAGTGTCGGAGGAACGTATAATTCACCCCTCCACTTT. Combining the CDR3 with reference TRBV30 and TRBJ1-6 gives the whole variable domain SQTIHQWPATLVQPVGSPLSLECTVEGTSNPNLYWYRQAAGRGLQLLFYSVGIGQISSEVPQNLSASRPQDRQFILSSKKLLLSDSGFYLCAWSVGGTYNSPLHFGNGTRLTVT.

The sample holds one count of this clone. The chain links TRBV6-5 to TRBJ2-3, with 10 nucleotides matching TRBD1. With 7 bases clipped from V and 3 bases from J, the junction kept 7 bases outside the gene matches. Germline V CDR1 and CDR2: MNHEY, SVGAGI. The length of the CDR3 is 15 residues. This chain's CDR3 is CASTHSDRGTDTQYF. The DNA of the CDR3 is TGTGCCAGCACCCACTCGGACAGGGGGACAGATACGCAGTATTTT.

In this sample, this clone turned up a few times. The chain joins TRBV30 to TRBJ2-1, with TRBD2 matching 8 bases. Germline assignment: CDR1 GTSNPN and CDR2 SVGIG (reference sequence). This CDR3 is built from 12 residues. Unmatched junction bases numbered 7, after V lost 0 bases and J lost 15 bases. CDR3: CAWSVRLANPFF. CDR3 sequence (DNA): TGTGCCTGGAGTGTACGACTAGCGAATCCGTTCTTC.